The 4 T cell receptor beta chains below were found in one sample sequenced in a study of blood T cell repertoires in COVID-19. Here immunoSEQ multiplex PCR was the method, and the copy in TCRdb shows in-frame clones only, minus some. The data contain around 200,000 clones, about 85% of them singletons. Material for sequencing was PBMCs or T cells enriched from blood (not recorded which). Source of these receptors: a man aged 35-49 years who had recovered from COVID-19.

This clone came up once. The chain carries TRBV7-3 and TRBJ1-6; no definite D call. Trimming took 1 base from V and 9 from J, leaving 10 bases between them. The CDR3 runs to 14 residues. Germline CDR1 SGHTA, CDR2 FQGTGA. CDR3 in amino acids: CASSLKQKGSPLHF. CDR3 sequence (DNA): TGTGCCAGCAGCTTAAAACAGAAAGGTTCACCCCTCCACTTT.

J is TRBJ2-1 and V is TRBV7-9; 10 positions match TRBD2. With 5 bases clipped from V and 4 bases from J, the junction kept 5 bases outside the gene matches. The CDR3 is 15 residues long. Germline CDR1 and CDR2: SEHNR and FQNEAQ (reference sequence). In DNA form, the CDR3 reads TGTGCCAGCAGCCAACTAGCGGGAATATACAATGAGCAGTTCTTC. This gives the protein CASSQLAGIYNEQFF.

V is TRBV6-1 and J is TRBJ2-3; 8 bases match TRBD2. Germline V CDR1 and CDR2: MNHNS, SASEGT. The V gene end was trimmed by 0 bases and the J gene end by 2 bases; junction bases not matched to a gene: 7. This CDR3 spans 17 amino acids. The CDR3 loop reads CASSEAQELAATDTQYF. CDR3 coding DNA: TGTGCCAGCAGTGAAGCGCAAGAACTAGCGGCCACAGATACGCAGTATTTT.

For the CDR3, the DNA is TGTGCCAGCAGCCAAGAGGAGACCACTCAGTACTTC. Translated, it gives CASSQEETTQYF. The rearrangement joins TRBV3-1 (or the pseudogene TRBV3-2) to TRBJ2-7; the D is unclear. V was cut by 0 bases and J by 10 bases, with 10 bases left in between. The germline V gene encodes CDR1 LGHDT and CDR2 YNNKEL (reference sequence). CDR3 length: 12 amino acids.